The 17 T cell receptor beta chains below all came from one sample that was sequenced in a study of beta chain features in type 1 diabetes. As every portion of the isolated RNA was reverse transcribed, the sequencing read expressed TCRB transcripts. Some clones are missing from TCRdb's copy, which holds only in-frame ones; the method was immunoSEQ multiplex PCR. The data contain about half a million clones, approximately 10% of them singletons. The sample comprised naive CD4+ T cells from blood. These receptors came from a young woman in good health.

This clone was recorded a few times. The chain links TRBV14 to TRBJ2-5; the match to TRBD2 covers 10 bases. This CDR3 is built from 17 residues. Germline values: CDR1 SGHDN, CDR2 FVKESK. V lost 1 base and J lost 3; bases outside the gene matches: 8. CDR3: CASSQGRLAGAEETQYF. For the CDR3, the DNA is TGTGCCAGCAGCCAAGGGCGGCTAGCGGGAGCTGAAGAGACCCAGTACTTC.

This clone was seen only a few times. The CDR3 sequence: CAWSTPGLAGLGETQYF. As DNA, the CDR3 is TGTGCCTGGAGTACTCCGGGACTAGCGGGATTGGGAGAGACCCAGTACTTC. The rearrangement joins TRBV30 to TRBJ2-5; 13 bases line up with TRBD2. Germline CDR1 GTSNPN, CDR2 SVGIG (reference sequence). The CDR3 length is 17 residues. The V and J ends lost 2 bases and 4 bases, in that order; junction bases with no gene match: 10.

The V gene is TRBV6-4, the J gene TRBJ2-1, with unresolved D. V gave up 3 bases and J gave up 7 bases, with 16 bases separating them. Germline values: CDR1 MRHNA, CDR2 SNTAGT. There are 15 residues in the CDR3. CDR3 residues: CASSETPLTSNEQFF. The CDR3 bases are TGTGCCAGCAGTGAAACTCCCCTAACCTCAAATGAGCAGTTCTTC.

This clone was observed a handful of times. The DNA of the CDR3 is TGTGCCAGCAGCTTAGCAATCTCCCTAGCGGGAGGGCCCTACGAGCAGTACTTC. It yields the protein CASSLAISLAGGPYEQYF. The V and J genes are TRBV7-9 and TRBJ2-7, with 12 nucleotides matching TRBD2. From germline, CDR1 is SEHNR and CDR2 FQNEAQ (reference sequence). V lost 0 bases and J lost 2; bases outside the gene matches: 8. The CDR3 totals 18 residues.

The chain couples TRBV2 to TRBJ2-4; 8 bases align to TRBD1. Germline values: CDR1 SNHLY, CDR2 FYNNEI. J was trimmed by 0 bases and V by 9 bases; bases with no gene match: 7. This CDR3 comprises 15 residues. The CDR3 reads CARTGVRVAKNIQYF. The CDR3 DNA follows: TGTGCCAGGACAGGGGTGAGAGTAGCCAAAAACATTCAGTACTTC.

The V gene is TRBV18, the J gene TRBJ2-1; a weak D match, TRBD1 (6 bases). Per the germline V gene, CDR1 is KGHSH and CDR2 is LQKENI. The CDR3 is made up of 16 amino acids. Trimming stripped 3 bases from V and 0 bases from J, with 12 bases between. CDR3 sequence reads: CASSPTTGASYNEQFF. DNA of the CDR3: TGTGCCAGCTCACCGACGACAGGAGCCTCCTACAATGAGCAGTTCTTC.

The chain links TRBV4-2 to TRBJ2-7; D may be TRBD1 or TRBD2 (5 bases each). The CDR3 loop spans 16 amino acids. Between the trimmed V and J ends, which lost 1 base and 4 bases, there was a span of 17 bases. The germline gives CDR1 LGHNA, CDR2 YNFKEQ. CDR3 nucleotide sequence: TGTGCCAGCAGCCAAGTGTTTGAGGGACGAGCGTACGAGCAGTACTTC. The encoded protein is CASSQVFEGRAYEQYF.

This clone was seen more than once but under ten times. The CDR3: CASSQEGGAVLYF. The CDR3 DNA follows: TGCGCCAGCAGCCAAGAGGGCGGGGCCGTCCTGTATTTT. V is TRBV4-3 and J is TRBJ2-3, with a weak D call TRBD2 (6 bases). V was shortened by 0 bases and J by 14 bases, with 15 bases between the two germline ends. The CDR3 consists of 13 residues. Germline CDR1 reads LGHNA; CDR2 reads YSLEER.

This clone was counted between two and nine times. The J gene is TRBJ1-1, the V gene TRBV28; D is unclear. The germline CDR1 and CDR2 sequences are MDHEN and SYDVKM. V gave up 7 bases and J gave up 8 bases, with 17 bases separating them. The CDR3 consists of 13 residues. The CDR3 sequence is CASKESLPKEAFF. The CDR3 nucleotides read TGTGCCAGCAAAGAGAGCCTGCCAAAGGAAGCTTTCTTT.

This clone turned up a few times. V is TRBV25-1 and J is TRBJ2-5, with a possible D match to TRBD2 (6 bases). Trimming took off 3 bases at V and 5 bases at J, with 13 bases between the two ends. This CDR3 has 14 residues. In germline, CDR1 is MGHDK, CDR2 SYGVNS. In DNA, the CDR3 is TGTGCCAGCAGTGACCCGCGGGGCGGGGAGACCCAGTACTTC. Protein: CASSDPRGGETQYF.

This clone was seen more than once but under ten times. J is TRBJ2-6 and V is TRBV5-1; no reliable D call. Trimming took off 5 bases at V and 0 bases at J, with 9 bases between the two ends. Germline V lookup: CDR1 SGHRS, CDR2 YFSETQ. This CDR3 comprises 15 residues. The CDR3 protein is CASRPLVSGANVLTF. The CDR3 bases are TGCGCCAGCAGGCCCCTAGTCTCTGGGGCCAACGTCCTGACTTTC.

The V gene is TRBV5-1, the J gene TRBJ2-7; the D call may be TRBD1 or TRBD2 (5 bases each). Germline lookup yields CDR1 SGHRS and CDR2 YFSETQ. The V gene lost 0 bases and the J gene lost 5 bases, with 12 bases spanning the gap. The CDR3 consists of 14 residues. CDR3 region: CASSLVAGSNEQYF. For the CDR3, the DNA is TGCGCCAGCAGCTTGGTAGCAGGGAGTAACGAGCAGTACTTC.

The chain recombines TRBV7-2 with TRBJ2-3; D is uncertain. Looked up from germline, CDR1 is SGHTA and CDR2 is FQGNSA. V lost 3 bases, J lost 0 bases, and 10 bases lay in between. The CDR3 is made up of 15 amino acids. CDR3 protein: CASSFNRQSTDTQYF. The CDR3, as DNA: TGTGCCAGCAGCTTTAATCGGCAGAGCACAGATACGCAGTATTTT.

This clone was seen a few times. As DNA, the CDR3 is TGTGCCAGCAGCGGATCAGGGGTTGAGACCCAGTACTTC. The encoded protein is CASSGSGVETQYF. The rearrangement uses TRBV11-3 and TRBJ2-5; the D gene is possibly TRBD1 (6 bases). The ends were cut back, 5 bases at V and 5 bases at J, with 12 bases in the middle. Germline-derived CDR1 and CDR2 are SGHNT and YENEEA. The CDR3 covers 13 residues.

The chain is built from TRBV7-9 and TRBJ2-7; 7 nucleotides line up with TRBD1. The germline V gene has CDR1 SEHNR and CDR2 FQNEAQ (reference sequence). The V and J ends lost 4 bases and 2 bases, in that order; junction bases with no gene match: 11. The CDR3 contains 16 residues. The CDR3 loop is CASSSRPTGSPYEQYF. DNA for the CDR3: TGTGCCAGCAGCTCTCGACCGACAGGGAGTCCCTACGAGCAGTACTTC.

This clone occurred a few times. The chain recombines TRBV6-5 with TRBJ2-6; a weak D match, TRBD1 (6 bases). Trimming removed 3 bases from V and 2 bases from J, with 11 bases in between. The germline CDR1 and CDR2 sequences are MNHEY and SVGAGI. The CDR3 contains 16 residues. CDR3 nucleotide sequence: TGTGCCAGCAGTTATGGCAGGGGACCTGGGGCCAACGTCCTGACTTTC. Amino acids: CASSYGRGPGANVLTF.

Turning to this clone: The identical CDR3 is also encoded by other nucleotide sequences in the sample. The gene calls are TRBV7-9 and TRBJ2-5, with unresolved D. V lost 0 bases, J lost 5 bases, and 4 bases lay in between. Germline V lookup: CDR1 SEHNR, CDR2 FQNEAQ (reference sequence). The CDR3 totals 12 residues. The CDR3 region is CASSLARETQYF. In nucleotides, the CDR3 is TGTGCCAGCAGCTTAGCGCGGGAGACCCAGTACTTC. Full variable domain (outside the CDR3, taken from reference TRBV7-9 and TRBJ2-5): DTGVSQNPRHKITKRGQNVTFRCDPISEHNRLYWYRQTLGQGPEFLTYFQNEAQLEKSRLLSDRFSAERPKGSFSTLEIQRTEQGDSAMYLCASSLARETQYFGPGTRLLVL.